This record covers a single T cell receptor (beta chain). Its antigen is not known. Measured with immunoSEQ multiplex PCR; TCRdb has only the in-frame clones, and not every one. The profile shows approximately 35,000 clones, roughly 96% of them singletons. The record originates from a study of T cells in tuberculosis. Overall study results and limits: Active tuberculosis TCR-alpha repertoires lay closer to GMM-specific TCRs than IGRA-negative controls, suggesting clonal expansion.

Trimming cost V 5 bases and J 7 bases; bases outside gene matches: 8. This CDR3 is built from 14 residues. Germline values: CDR1 MDHEN, CDR2 SYDVKM. The chain is built from TRBV28 and TRBJ1-2, with 9 bases aligning to TRBD1. This clonotype originated in a donor aged 5-35 years with latent tuberculosis or without tuberculosis infection. Sequencing was done on a sample of PBMCs. The CDR3 nucleotides read TGTGCCAGCAGTCCAGGACAGGGGACTATTGGCTACACCTTC. Translation: CASSPGQGTIGYTF.